Listed here are 17 T cell receptor beta chains from one sample, sequenced in a study of cytomegalovirus exposure and HLA in healthy donors. The primer mix had 60 Vbeta and 13 Jbeta primers. TCRdb's copy holds only in-frame clones and misses some; the assay was immunoSEQ multiplex PCR. Among around 180,000 clones, 82% were seen once, and the ten largest hold approximately 0.55%. Sequencing was carried out using PBMCs. All receptors derive from a woman between 50 and 59 years old in good health and CMV-seronegative.

The chain is built from TRBV4-1 and TRBJ2-5, with D perhaps TRBD2 (6 bases). Germline V gives CDR1 MGHRA, CDR2 YSYEKL. The CDR3 runs 16 residues. Trimming removed 2 bases from V and 5 bases from J, with 18 bases in between. The CDR3 spells CASSQTRGPILETQYF. The CDR3 DNA reads TGCGCCAGCAGCCAAACGCGGGGCCCGATTTTGGAGACCCAGTACTTC.

The gene calls are TRBV7-2 and TRBJ1-2, with D maybe TRBD1 (5 bases). The V and J ends lost 3 bases and 3 bases respectively, with 11 bases between them. Looked up from germline, CDR1 is SGHTA and CDR2 is FQGNSA. This CDR3 contains 14 residues. The CDR3 bases are TGTGCCAGCAGCTTTTCTGGGGCTCACTATGGCTACACCTTC. The encoded protein is CASSFSGAHYGYTF. Full variable domain (missing parts from reference TRBV7-2 and TRBJ1-2): GAGVSQSPSNKVTEKGKDVELRCDPISGHTALYWYRQSLGQGLEFLIYFQGNSAPDKSGLPSDRFSAERTGGSVSTLTIQRTQQEDSAVYLCASSFSGAHYGYTFGSGTRLTVV.

The count of this clone is one. The J gene is TRBJ2-5, the V gene TRBV9; D ambiguous. Germline V gives CDR1 SGDLS, CDR2 YYNGEE. Trimming cost V 3 bases and J 5 bases, with 17 bases left between them. The CDR3 consists of 15 residues. Written as DNA, the CDR3 is TGTGCCAGCAGCGACCTAACGGGTCCTGTGGAGACCCAGTACTTC. This sequence encodes CASSDLTGPVETQYF.

This clone was seen only a few times. V usage is TRBV4-1 and J usage is TRBJ2-5; 12 nucleotides align to TRBD2. Germline CDR1 and CDR2: MGHRA and YSYEKL. The CDR3 loop spans 15 amino acids. V shed 6 bases and J 4 bases; nucleotides not matched to a gene: 6. The CDR3 loop is CASSPSGGAGETQYF. CDR3 in DNA: TGCGCCAGCAGTCCTAGCGGGGGGGCCGGAGAGACCCAGTACTTC.

This chain links TRBV28 with TRBJ2-5; the D is unclear. The V gene lost 3 bases and the J gene lost 7 bases, with 9 bases spanning the gap. Germline CDR1 MDHEN, CDR2 SYDVKM. The CDR3 covers 12 residues. The CDR3 bases are TGTGCCAGCAGTTTCCTAGAGAGGACCCAGTACTTC. Its protein is CASSFLERTQYF. The full variable domain, rest sourced from reference TRBV28 and TRBJ2-5, is DVKVTQSSRYLVKRTGEKVFLECVQDMDHENMFWYRQDPGLGLRLIYFSYDVKMKEKGDIPEGYSVSREKKERFSLILESASTNQTSMYLCASSFLERTQYFGPGTRLLVL.

The J gene is TRBJ2-7, the V gene TRBV29-1; 8 positions match TRBD2. This CDR3 has 15 residues. The V gene end was trimmed by 1 base and the J gene end by 5 bases; junction bases not matched to a gene: 10. Germline V gene sequence: CDR1 SQVTM, CDR2 ANQGSEA. The CDR3 DNA is TGCAGCGTTGAAGTAACGGGGGGGAAGGTCAACGAGCAGTACTTC. Translation: CSVEVTGGKVNEQYF.

This rearrangement joins TRBV27 to TRBJ2-7; D is unresolved. The V gene lost 1 base and the J gene lost 2 bases, with 9 bases spanning the gap. The CDR3 is 14 amino acids. Germline loops: CDR1 MNHEY, CDR2 SMNVEV (reference sequence). CDR3 protein: CASSLYPSTYEQYF. The CDR3 DNA follows: TGTGCCAGCAGTTTATACCCCAGTACCTACGAGCAGTACTTC.

This clone has more than one count but fewer than ten. The rearrangement links TRBV7-2 to TRBJ1-4; 8 nucleotides align to TRBD1. Looked up from germline, CDR1 is SGHTA and CDR2 is FQGNSA. This CDR3 spans 14 amino acids. After removal of 4 bases from V and 7 bases from J, the junction contained 5 bases not matched to a gene. The CDR3 sequence: CASSYQGAGEKLFF. The CDR3 DNA is TGTGCCAGCAGCTACCAGGGGGCTGGTGAAAAACTGTTTTTT.

This sequence joins TRBV27 and TRBJ2-5; the D gene is possibly TRBD1 (6 bases). The V gene's germline CDR1 is MNHEY and CDR2 SMNVEV (reference sequence). The CDR3 is 16 residues long. Trimming removed 8 bases at V and 5 bases at J, with 24 bases between. CDR3 loop: CASGTPSGARWETQYF. In DNA form, the CDR3 reads TGTGCCAGCGGAACCCCTTCAGGGGCCCGGTGGGAGACCCAGTACTTC.

The chain employs TRBV7-8 and TRBJ1-2; TRBD1 might be the D (5 bases). The CDR3 is 13 amino acids. V was trimmed by 4 bases and J by 7 bases, leaving 13 bases between them. Germline CDR1 is SGHVS and CDR2 is FQNEAQ. The CDR3 region has the DNA TGTGCCAGCAGCTCCCGGGGGAGCGGTGGCTACACCTTC. It specifies CASSSRGSGGYTF.

V is TRBV2 and J is TRBJ1-2; 7 bases fit TRBD1. The CDR3 consists of 13 residues. Unmatched junction bases numbered 11, after V lost 8 bases and J lost 8 bases. Germline V gene sequence: CDR1 SNHLY, CDR2 FYNNEI. The DNA for the CDR3 is TGTGCCAGCGAAGTACAGGGGCGACGAGGCTACACCTTC. Encoded protein: CASEVQGRRGYTF.

The CDR3 bases are TGTGCCAGCAGCTCACATGCGGGACAGGGGGCGAACACCGGGGAGCTGTTTTTT. It is translated as CASSSHAGQGANTGELFF. J is TRBJ2-2 and V is TRBV11-3, with 11 bases lining up with TRBD1. The CDR3 runs to 18 residues. Germline CDR1 is SGHNT and CDR2 is YENEEA. With 4 bases clipped from V and 0 bases from J, the junction kept 7 bases outside the gene matches.

This chain connects TRBV19 to TRBJ1-1; the match to TRBD1 covers 8 bases. The CDR3 spans 15 residues. V was pared by 3 bases and J by 1 base, with 4 bases of the junction left unmatched. The germline V gene encodes CDR1 LNHDA and CDR2 SQIVND (reference sequence). This CDR3 reads CASSMTGAANTEAFF. The CDR3 DNA reads as TGTGCCAGTAGTATGACAGGGGCAGCGAACACTGAAGCTTTCTTT. Filled out from reference TRBV19 and TRBJ1-1, the complete variable domain reads DGGITQSPKYLFRKEGQNVTLSCEQNLNHDAMYWYRQDPGQGLRLIYYSQIVNDFQKGDIAEGYSVSREKKESFPLTVTSAQKNPTAFYLCASSMTGAANTEAFFGQGTRLTVV.

This chain uses TRBV28 with TRBJ2-5, with D possibly TRBD2 on 6 matching bases. The V end was cut by 11 bases, the J end by 0 bases, with 19 bases between. The CDR3 length is 15 residues. Looked up from germline, CDR1 is MDHEN and CDR2 is SYDVKM. The CDR3 protein is CAHRPTRGNQETQYF. The CDR3 coding sequence is TGTGCCCATCGACCTACGCGGGGTAACCAAGAGACCCAGTACTTC.

Worth noting for this clone: At the DNA level, this CDR3 is encoded by other sequences in the same sample as well. V is TRBV13 and J is TRBJ2-3, with 9 bases that match TRBD2. Per germline, CDR1 PRHDT and CDR2 FYEKMQ (reference sequence). Germline trimming cut 5 bases from V and 3 bases from J; bases unmatched to any gene: 6. The CDR3 contains 15 residues. DNA for the CDR3: TGTGCCAGCAGCCCGCGGGGGGGCGCTACAGATACGCAGTATTTT. Translated: CASSPRGGATDTQYF.

V and J are TRBV18 and TRBJ1-3; 10 nucleotides line up with TRBD1. The CDR3 is 18 amino acids. Trimming at V came to 3 bases and at J to 1 base, leaving 9 bases not matched to a gene. Germline V lookup: CDR1 KGHSH, CDR2 LQKENI. CDR3 coding DNA: TGTGCCAGCTCACCCGGGACAGGGGAGACGCGTTCTGGAAACACCATATATTTT. This encodes CASSPGTGETRSGNTIYF.

With regard to this clone: Additional DNA sequences in this sample encode the identical CDR3. This chain joins TRBV6-5 and TRBJ2-7; 8 bases map to TRBD1. Germline CDR1 is MNHEY and CDR2 is SVGAGI. This CDR3 contains 15 residues. Trimming at V came to 8 bases and at J to 1 base, leaving 10 bases not matched to a gene. As DNA, the CDR3 is TGTGCCAGCCGACTTGGACAGGGTTTATCCTACGAGCAGTACTTC. Amino acids: CASRLGQGLSYEQYF.